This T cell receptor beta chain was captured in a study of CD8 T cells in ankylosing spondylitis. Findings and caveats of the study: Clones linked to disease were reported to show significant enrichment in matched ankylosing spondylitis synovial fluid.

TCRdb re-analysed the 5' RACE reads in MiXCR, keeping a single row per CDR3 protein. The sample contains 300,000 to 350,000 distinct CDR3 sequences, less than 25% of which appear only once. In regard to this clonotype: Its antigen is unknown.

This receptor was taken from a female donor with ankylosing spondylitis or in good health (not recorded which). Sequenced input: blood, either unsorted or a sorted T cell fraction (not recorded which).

The CDR3 DNA reads TGTGCCAGCAGTTTGCAGCTAGCGGAGGGGGGGTACAATGAGCAGTTCTTC. Its translation: CASSLQLAEGGYNEQFF. The genes are TRBV12-3 or TRBV12-4 and TRBJ2-1, with D possibly matching TRBD2 (7 bases). The CDR3 loop spans 17 amino acids. Trimming pared 3 bases from V and 4 bases from J, leaving 19 bases between.